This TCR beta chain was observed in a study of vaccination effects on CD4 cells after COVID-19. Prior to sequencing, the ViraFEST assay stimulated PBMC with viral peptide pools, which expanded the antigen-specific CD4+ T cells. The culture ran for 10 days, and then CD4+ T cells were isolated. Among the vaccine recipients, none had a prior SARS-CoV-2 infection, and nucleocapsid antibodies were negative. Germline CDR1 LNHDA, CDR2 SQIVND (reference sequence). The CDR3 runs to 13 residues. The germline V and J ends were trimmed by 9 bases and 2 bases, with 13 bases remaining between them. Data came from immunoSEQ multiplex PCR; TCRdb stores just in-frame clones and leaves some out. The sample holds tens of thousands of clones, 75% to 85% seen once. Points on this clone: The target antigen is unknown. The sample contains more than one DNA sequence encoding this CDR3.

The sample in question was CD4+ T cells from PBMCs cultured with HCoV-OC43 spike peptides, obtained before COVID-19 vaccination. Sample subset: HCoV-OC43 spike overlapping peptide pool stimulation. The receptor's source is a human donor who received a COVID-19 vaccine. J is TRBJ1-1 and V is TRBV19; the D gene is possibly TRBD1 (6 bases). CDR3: CASSGQLNTEAFF. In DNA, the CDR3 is TGTGCCAGCTCGGGACAACTAAACACTGAAGCTTTCTTT.